The TCR beta chain described here comes from a study of graft-versus-host responses after intestinal transplantation. About the research overall: Among the recipients, all got anti-thymocyte globulin induction and then tacrolimus and steroids for about 3 years.

Sequenced by immunoSEQ multiplex PCR; TCRdb stores in-frame clones only, minus some. The sample lists tens of thousands of clones; approximately 80% were seen once. The study's findings and limits: Allografts from individuals with graft-donor T cell macrochimerism displayed high graft-versus-host to host-versus-graft clonal ratios. GvH clones detected in recipient marrow included some appearing first in ileum or blood.

The junction had 3 bases not matched to a gene; V was cut back by 0 bases and J by 0 bases. In germline, CDR1 is SGHRS, CDR2 YFSETQ. The CDR3 totals 16 residues. The table lists this clone with a count of one. Its antigen is undetermined. The clonotype was recovered from a human donor who received an intestinal transplant. The chain uses TRBV5-1 and TRBJ2-1, with TRBD2 matching over 7 bases. Sequences were derived from unstimulated CD8+ T cells sorted from spleen or lymph node cells, sampled before intestinal transplant. The CDR3 nucleotides read TGCGCCAGCAGCTTGGTGGGCGGGAGCTCCTACAATGAGCAGTTCTTC. It encodes CASSLVGGSSYNEQFF.